The present T cell receptor beta chain was sequenced within a study of blood T cells in healthy people across ages. Per sample, no less than 5 micrograms of total RNA were extracted. Primers used in a second PCR of about 7 to 12 cycles were a sample-barcoded 5' primer and a J-beta primer mix. Each cDNA molecule was tagged by a template-switch adaptor with 12 random nucleotides. TCRdb used MiXCR to reprocess the 5' RACE reads, holding one entry per CDR3 protein. The sample includes some 1.4 million distinct CDR3 sequences, approximately 38% of them seen just once. This receptor was identified in a young woman in good health. Sequenced: blood.

CDR3 sequence: CASSRGAGDFNEQYF. The CDR3 coding sequence is TGTGCCAGTAGCCGAGGGGCAGGGGATTTCAATGAGCAGTACTTC. The chain combines TRBV19 with TRBJ2-5, with D tentatively TRBD1 (6 bases). The CDR3 contains 15 residues. CDR1 is LNHDA and CDR2 is SQIVND in the germline V gene (reference sequence). V was pared by 6 bases and J by 11 bases, with 25 bases between.